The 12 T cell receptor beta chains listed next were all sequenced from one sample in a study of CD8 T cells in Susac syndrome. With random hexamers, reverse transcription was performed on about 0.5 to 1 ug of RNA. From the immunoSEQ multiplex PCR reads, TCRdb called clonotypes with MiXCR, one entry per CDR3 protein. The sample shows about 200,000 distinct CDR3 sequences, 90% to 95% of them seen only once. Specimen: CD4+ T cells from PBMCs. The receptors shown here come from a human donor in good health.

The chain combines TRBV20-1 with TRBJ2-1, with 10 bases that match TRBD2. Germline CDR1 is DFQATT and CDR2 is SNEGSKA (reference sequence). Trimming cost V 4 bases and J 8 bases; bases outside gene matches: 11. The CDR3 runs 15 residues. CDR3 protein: CSAIQSSGSRDEQFF. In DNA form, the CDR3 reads TGCAGTGCTATTCAATCTAGCGGGAGTAGAGATGAGCAGTTCTTC.

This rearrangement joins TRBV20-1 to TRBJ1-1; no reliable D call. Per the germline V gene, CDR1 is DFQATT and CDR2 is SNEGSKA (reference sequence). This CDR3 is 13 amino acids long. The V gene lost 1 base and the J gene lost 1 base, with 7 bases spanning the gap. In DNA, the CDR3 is TGCAGTGCTAGAGTAAACCAGAACACTGAAGCTTTCTTT. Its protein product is CSARVNQNTEAFF.

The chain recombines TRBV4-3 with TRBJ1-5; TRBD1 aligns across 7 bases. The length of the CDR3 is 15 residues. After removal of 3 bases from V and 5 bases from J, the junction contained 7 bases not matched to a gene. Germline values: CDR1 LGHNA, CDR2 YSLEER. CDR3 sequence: CASSQTPGGYQPQHF. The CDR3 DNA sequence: TGCGCCAGCAGCCAGACTCCAGGGGGGTATCAGCCCCAGCATTTT.

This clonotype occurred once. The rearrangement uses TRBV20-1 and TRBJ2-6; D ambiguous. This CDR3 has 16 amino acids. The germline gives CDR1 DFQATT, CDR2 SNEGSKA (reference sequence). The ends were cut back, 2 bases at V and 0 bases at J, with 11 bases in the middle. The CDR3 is CSARFRQSSGANVLTF. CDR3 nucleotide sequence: TGCAGTGCTAGATTCCGTCAGAGCTCTGGGGCCAACGTCCTGACTTTC.

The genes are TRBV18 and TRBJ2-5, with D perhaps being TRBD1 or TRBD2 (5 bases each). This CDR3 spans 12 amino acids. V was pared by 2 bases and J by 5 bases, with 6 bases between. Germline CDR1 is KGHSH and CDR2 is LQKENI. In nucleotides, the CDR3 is TGTGCCAGCTCACCATGGGGGGAGACCCAGTACTTC. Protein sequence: CASSPWGETQYF.

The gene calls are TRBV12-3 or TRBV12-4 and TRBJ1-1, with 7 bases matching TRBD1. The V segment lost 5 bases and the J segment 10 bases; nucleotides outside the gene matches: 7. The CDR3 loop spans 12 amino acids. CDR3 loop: CASSRGQRGAFF. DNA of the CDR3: TGTGCCAGCAGTCGGGGACAGCGAGGAGCTTTCTTT.

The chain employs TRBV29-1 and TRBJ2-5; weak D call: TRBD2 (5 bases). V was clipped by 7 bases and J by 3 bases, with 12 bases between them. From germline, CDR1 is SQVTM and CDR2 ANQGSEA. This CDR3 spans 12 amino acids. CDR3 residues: CSAVDSKETQYF. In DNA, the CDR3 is TGCAGCGCCGTGGACTCGAAAGAGACCCAGTACTTC.

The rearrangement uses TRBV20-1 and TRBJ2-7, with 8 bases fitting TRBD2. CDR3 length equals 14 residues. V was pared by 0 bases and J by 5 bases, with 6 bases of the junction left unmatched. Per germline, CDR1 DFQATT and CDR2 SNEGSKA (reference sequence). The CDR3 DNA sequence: TGCAGTGCTAGAGATCCGCGGGGGGCCCACGAGCAGTACTTC. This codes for CSARDPRGAHEQYF.

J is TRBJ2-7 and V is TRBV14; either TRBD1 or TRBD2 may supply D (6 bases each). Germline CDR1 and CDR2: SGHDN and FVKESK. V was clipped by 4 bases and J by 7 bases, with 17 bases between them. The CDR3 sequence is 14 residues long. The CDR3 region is CASSPIRGLGEQYF. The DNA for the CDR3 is TGTGCCAGCAGCCCGATTCGGGGGCTCGGGGAGCAGTACTTC.

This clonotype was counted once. Here the CDR3 DNA reads TGCAGCGTTTATAACAGGGACGTTGAAAAACTGTTTTTT. Residues: CSVYNRDVEKLFF. The rearrangement joins TRBV29-1 to TRBJ1-4, with D perhaps TRBD1 (6 bases). Germline V gives CDR1 SQVTM, CDR2 ANQGSEA. V dropped 5 bases and J dropped 7 bases, with 14 bases sitting between them. The CDR3 runs 13 residues.

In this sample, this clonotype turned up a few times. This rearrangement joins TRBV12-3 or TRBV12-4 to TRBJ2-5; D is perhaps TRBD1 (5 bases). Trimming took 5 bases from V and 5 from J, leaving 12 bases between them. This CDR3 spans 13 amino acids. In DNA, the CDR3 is TGTGCCAGCAGTATCCCGCAGGGCGAGACCCAGTACTTC. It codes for CASSIPQGETQYF.

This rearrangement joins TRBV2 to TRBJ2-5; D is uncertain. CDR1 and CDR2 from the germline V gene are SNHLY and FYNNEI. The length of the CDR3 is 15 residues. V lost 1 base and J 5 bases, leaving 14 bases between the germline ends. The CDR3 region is CASSEESLPEETQYF. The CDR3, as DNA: TGTGCCAGCAGTGAAGAAAGCCTCCCGGAGGAGACCCAGTACTTC.